These T cell receptor beta chains were read from a single sample in a study of pediatric ulcerative colitis. Libraries were prepared by immunoSEQ multiplex PCR; TCRdb keeps only in-frame clonotypes and omits some of them. The sample has about 60,000 clones; 85% to 90% are singletons. Sequencing input: blood. These receptors were obtained from a boy aged 10-17 years who was a control in a study of pediatric ulcerative colitis. CDR3s leave out the opening cysteine and the closing phenylalanine or tryptophan. Where a row states a size, it is once, few, many or the class of an expanded clone; other rows omit it.

14	TRBJ2-2	.	TRBV5-4	ASRVTGARITGELF
13	TRBJ2-5	.	TRBV30	AWRPGQGRGETQY
15	TRBJ1-5	.	TRBV5-5	ASSVGTGSYSNQPQH
10	TRBJ2-2	.	TRBV28	ASTSGAGELF
15	TRBJ2-3	.	TRBV18	ASSKRDRTIDTDTQY
11	TRBJ2-3	.	TRBV7-3	ASSSTSSDTQY
9	TRBJ2-7	.	TRBV5-1	ASSTTYEQY
12	TRBJ2-7	.	TRBV6-6	AVRPGQGTYEQY
12	TRBJ1-5	few	TRBV27	ASSLQGAGQPQH
13	TRBJ2-1	.	TRBV5-6	ASSLVLPVGNEQF
15	TRBJ1-1	.	TRBV27	ASSTRLQGDVNTEAF
18	TRBJ2-3	.	TRBV5-4	ASMPTPGLAGGISTDTQY
13	TRBJ2-5	.	TRBV5-1	ASSLTPISQETQY
12	TRBJ1-1	.	TRBV18	ASWGGTENTEAF
12	TRBJ1-5	.	TRBV2	ASKYRGHGQPQH
15	TRBJ1-2	.	TRBV19	ASSTARWGQGENGYT
13	TRBJ1-4	few	TRBV19	ASSPRPLWDEKLF
14	TRBJ2-7	.	TRBV28	ASSFLTGARDYEQY
12	TRBJ2-7	once	TRBV5-1	ASSFGRGDDEQY
12	TRBJ2-7	.	TRBV25-1	ASSSQVFSYEQY
13	TRBJ2-7	.	TRBV25-1	ASSDLGLDSHEQY
11	TRBJ2-2	.	TRBV6-1	ASSENNLGELF
12	TRBJ2-1	.	TRBV4-1	ASSHPGPYNEQF
10	TRBJ2-3	.	TRBV6-1	ACGGETDTQY
13	TRBJ2-7	.	TRBV19	ASSIKPGGPYEQY
12	TRBJ2-3	.	TRBV10-3	ATVFEGWSDTQY
11	TRBJ2-7	.	TRBV10-3	ATTGTGTDEQY
13	TRBJ2-7	.	TRBV7-2	ASSFLTSGRSEQY
17	TRBJ1-5	.	TRBV10-1	ASSSTTLRTGGGNQPQH
9	TRBJ1-1	few	TRBV25-1	ASRGYTEAF
9	TRBJ1-5	.	TRBV28	ASARNQPQH
11	TRBJ2-7	.	TRBV9	ASSPGRWYEQY
15	TRBJ1-6	.	TRBV25-1	ASSEYTAGGYNSPLH
10	TRBJ2-7	.	TRBV2	ASSVPSYEQY
12	TRBJ1-1	.	TRBV28	ASSLGQGAAEAF
13	TRBJ2-2	.	TRBV5-4	ASSSTRKATGELF
12	TRBJ2-1	.	TRBV29-1	SVDEGAWGNEQF
13	TRBJ1-4	.	TRBV6-5	ASSKGRATNEKLF
14	TRBJ2-3	.	TRBV5-1	ASSSQGALSGDTQY
11	TRBJ1-5	few	TRBV30	AWGDSSNQPQH
13	TRBJ2-7	.	TRBV9	ASSVSARVLDEQY
13	TRBJ1-2	.	TRBV28	ASSSRLDRIYGYT
13	TRBJ2-7	.	TRBV11-2	ASSLTSKGSYEQY
14	TRBJ2-5	.	TRBV6-1	ASSGGTSGTQETQY